The 10 T cell receptor beta chains below come from one sample, sequenced in a study of T cells in Graves' hyperthyroidism and ophthalmopathy. TCR beta CDR3 sequences were amplified from RNA transcripts. Carried out on the TCR CDR3, a first-round RT-PCR used the HTBI primer set. MiXCR was run by TCRdb on the multiplex PCR reads, yielding one entry per CDR3 protein. The data show more than 500,000 distinct CDR3 sequences, around 15% seen once. Source material: blood. The receptors stem from a woman in her thirties with Graves' hyperthyroidism.

This clonotype has a count of ten or more. The chain is built from TRBV5-1 and TRBJ2-7; 8 bases fit TRBD2. The ends lost 2 bases at V and 2 bases at J; junction bases unmatched: 6. Germline values: CDR1 SGHRS, CDR2 YFSETQ. The CDR3 is 15 amino acids. The CDR3 protein is CASSFWTSSAYEQYF. The CDR3 DNA follows: TGCGCCAGCAGCTTCTGGACTAGCTCAGCCTACGAGCAGTACTTC.

This clonotype was seen ten or more times. The chain uses TRBV7-9 and TRBJ2-3, with 14 positions matching TRBD2. J gave up 1 base and V 4 bases, and 7 bases lay outside the gene matches. Germline loops: CDR1 SEHNR, CDR2 FQNEAQ (reference sequence). The CDR3 extends over 18 amino acids. Written as DNA, the CDR3 is TGTGCCAGCAGCTCCCGAGGACTAGCGGGAGGAGGCACAGATACGCAGTATTTT. Protein sequence: CASSSRGLAGGGTDTQYF.

There are many counts of this clonotype. The J gene is TRBJ1-5, the V gene TRBV20-1; D perhaps matches TRBD1 (6 bases). The CDR3 runs to 14 residues. Per the germline V gene, CDR1 is DFQATT and CDR2 is SNEGSKA (reference sequence). Trimming took off 3 bases at V and 1 base at J, with 10 bases between the two ends. This chain's CDR3 is CSARWGASNQPQHF. CDR3 coding DNA: TGCAGTGCTAGGTGGGGGGCGAGCAATCAGCCCCAGCATTTT.

This clonotype was counted many times. The CDR3 DNA reads as TGTGCCACCAGCAGATTTGGACGGGAGCCCCAGCATTTT. It codes for CATSRFGREPQHF. The chain recombines TRBV15 with TRBJ1-5; D uncertain. Trimming cost V 2 bases and J 8 bases, with 10 bases left between them. This CDR3 spans 13 amino acids. In germline, CDR1 is LNHNV, CDR2 YYDKDF (reference sequence).

V gene TRBV6-1 combines with J gene TRBJ2-3; D not resolved. The germline gives CDR1 MNHNS, CDR2 SASEGT. The ends were cut back, 3 bases at V and 0 bases at J, with 13 bases in the middle. The CDR3 is 16 amino acids. The CDR3 nucleotides are TGTGCCAGCAGTGACAGACATAACCCTAGCACAGATACGCAGTATTTT. It specifies CASSDRHNPSTDTQYF.

This clonotype turned up a few times. The V call is TRBV9, the J call TRBJ2-1; 10 bases agree with TRBD2. Germline CDR1 reads SGDLS; CDR2 reads YYNGEE. The CDR3 has 16 residues. V lost 0 bases and J lost 5; bases outside the gene matches: 5. DNA for the CDR3: TGTGCCAGCAGCGTAGAGGTAGCGGGAGGTCACAATGAGCAGTTCTTC. It translates to CASSVEVAGGHNEQFF. Based on the CDR3 plus reference TRBV9 and TRBJ2-1, the full variable domain is DSGVTQTPKHLITATGQRVTLRCSPRSGDLSVYWYQQSLDQGLQFLIQYYNGEERAKGNILERFSAQQFPDLHSELNLSSLELGDSALYFCASSVEVAGGHNEQFFGPGTRLTVL.

The chain is built from TRBV25-1 and TRBJ2-5; D is possibly TRBD2 (5 bases). The CDR3 is made up of 14 amino acids. CDR1 MGHDK and CDR2 SYGVNS come from the germline V gene. Trimming pared 0 bases from V and 5 bases from J, leaving 10 bases between. CDR3 in DNA: TGTGCCAGCAGTGAATATCGGGAAGAGGAGACCCAGTACTTC. It specifies CASSEYREEETQYF.

This clonotype was picked up many times. The J gene is TRBJ2-2, the V gene TRBV11-2, with D tentatively TRBD2 (6 bases). Germline V CDR1 and CDR2: SGHAT, FQNNGV. V lost 1 base and J 5 bases, leaving 14 bases between the germline ends. This CDR3 is built from 16 residues. This CDR3 is CASSLVGSGVTGELFF. Here the CDR3 DNA reads TGTGCCAGCAGCTTAGTGGGTAGCGGAGTAACCGGGGAGCTGTTTTTT.

This clonotype was found many times. The chain couples TRBV9 to TRBJ1-1; the D gene is possibly TRBD1 (5 bases). V lost 0 bases and J lost 4, with 13 bases in between. The CDR3 has 15 residues. Germline lookup yields CDR1 SGDLS and CDR2 YYNGEE. In DNA form, the CDR3 reads TGTGCCAGCAGCGTAGAAGCGAGGGGAGGCACTGAAGCTTTCTTT. Translation: CASSVEARGGTEAFF.

The rearrangement links TRBV5-1 to TRBJ1-4; no firm D call. In germline, CDR1 is SGHRS, CDR2 YFSETQ. The CDR3 is 16 residues long. V was trimmed by 1 base and J by 7 bases, leaving 17 bases between them. The CDR3 region is CASSLSAGGKGEKLFF. The CDR3 region has the DNA TGCGCCAGCAGCTTGAGTGCAGGAGGGAAGGGTGAAAAACTGTTTTTT.